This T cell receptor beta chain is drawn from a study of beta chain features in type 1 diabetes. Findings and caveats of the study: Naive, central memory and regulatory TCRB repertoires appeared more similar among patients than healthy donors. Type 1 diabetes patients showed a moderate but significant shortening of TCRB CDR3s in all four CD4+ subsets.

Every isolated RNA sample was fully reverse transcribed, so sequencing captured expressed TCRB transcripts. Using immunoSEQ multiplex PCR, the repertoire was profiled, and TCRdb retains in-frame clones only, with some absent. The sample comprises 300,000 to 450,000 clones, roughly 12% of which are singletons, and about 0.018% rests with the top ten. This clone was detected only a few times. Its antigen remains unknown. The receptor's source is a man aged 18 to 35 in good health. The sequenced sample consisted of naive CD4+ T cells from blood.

The CDR3 region is CASRETGQETQYF. Here the CDR3 DNA reads TGTGCCAGCAGAGAGACAGGCCAAGAGACCCAGTACTTC. The chain couples TRBV6-1 to TRBJ2-5, with D tentatively TRBD1 (6 bases). This CDR3 has 13 amino acids. Trimming shortened V by 6 bases and J by 1 base, and 9 bases separated the two germline ends. The germline V gene encodes CDR1 MNHNS and CDR2 SASEGT.